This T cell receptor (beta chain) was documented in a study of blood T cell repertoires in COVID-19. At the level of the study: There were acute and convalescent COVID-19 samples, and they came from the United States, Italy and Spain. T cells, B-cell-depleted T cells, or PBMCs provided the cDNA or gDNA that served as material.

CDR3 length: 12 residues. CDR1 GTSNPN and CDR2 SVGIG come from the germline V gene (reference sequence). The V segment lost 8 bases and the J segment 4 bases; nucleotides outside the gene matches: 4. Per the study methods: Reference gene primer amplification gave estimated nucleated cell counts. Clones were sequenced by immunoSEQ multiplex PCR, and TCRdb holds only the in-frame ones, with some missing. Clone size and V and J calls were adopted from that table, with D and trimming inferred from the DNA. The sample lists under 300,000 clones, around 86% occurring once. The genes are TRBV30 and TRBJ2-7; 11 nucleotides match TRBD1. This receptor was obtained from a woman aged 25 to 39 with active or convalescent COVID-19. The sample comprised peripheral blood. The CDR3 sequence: CAGRDRGYEQYF. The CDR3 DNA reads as TGTGCCGGCCGGGACAGGGGGTACGAGCAGTACTTC.